Listed below are T cell receptor beta chains from one sample, sequenced in a study of cytomegalovirus exposure and HLA in healthy donors. Produced via immunoSEQ multiplex PCR; TCRdb's table is partial and in-frame only. Here the sample spans fewer than 200,000 clones, about four fifths being singletons. Sample: PBMCs. The receptors here all came from a man aged 30 to 45 in good health and CMV-seronegative. Both conserved end residues are part of each CDR3. A D gene is named only where the DNA matches it firmly.

v_call,cdr3_length,d_call,j_call,cdr3_aa
TRBV7-8,14,-,TRBJ2-2,CASSPRKPTGELFF
TRBV5-4,14,-,TRBJ1-4,CASSLVGSNEKLFF
TRBV29-1,12,-,TRBJ1-1,CSVVNSFTEAFF
TRBV5-1,15,-,TRBJ2-1,CASSFEKDYYNEQFF
TRBV6-6,14,-,TRBJ2-5,CASSYVGPEETQYF
TRBV7-6,19,-,TRBJ2-7,CASSLAVGLGGTGSYEQYF
TRBV7-6,12,TRBD2,TRBJ2-7,CASSPTGGEQYF
TRBV29-1,12,TRBD1,TRBJ2-5,CSGGTGPETQYF
TRBV27,16,-,TRBJ1-2,CASRPLTGGSGYGYTF
TRBV19,16,TRBD1,TRBJ1-4,CASSRTTGGTGEKLFF
TRBV28,13,TRBD1,TRBJ1-1,CASSLDRYTEAFF
TRBV5-3,16,TRBD1,TRBJ1-1,CARSHGTGLNPTEAFF
TRBV6-5,15,-,TRBJ2-7,CASIPLGGGMNEQYF
TRBV2,16,TRBD2,TRBJ2-1,CASSEMGLGDWNEQFF
TRBV11-2,13,-,TRBJ1-1,CASSLFPDTEAFF
TRBV30,11,-,TRBJ2-1,CAWSGGHEQFF
TRBV28,16,-,TRBJ1-2,CASSLQGPFGLIGYTF
TRBV9,17,-,TRBJ2-1,CASSVRGSVGSLDEQFF
TRBV4-2,16,-,TRBJ1-4,CASSQAEIDSNEKLFF
TRBV6-4,15,TRBD2,TRBJ2-5,CASSAGRGDQETQYF
TRBV5-4,12,-,TRBJ1-1,CASSLPGGETFF
TRBV4-1,16,TRBD1,TRBJ2-1,CASSHLQGFSYNEQFF
TRBV15,17,-,TRBJ2-3,CATSREVRVPSTDTQYF
TRBV18,12,-,TRBJ1-1,CASSPLDTEAFF
TRBV9,14,-,TRBJ2-1,CASSVVYPRGEQFF
TRBV18,16,TRBD2,TRBJ2-1,CASSPPASGRVNEQFF
TRBV9,16,TRBD2,TRBJ2-2,CASSVGTSGKVGELFF
TRBV19,16,-,TRBJ1-5,CASSKPFGVDRGPQHF
TRBV11-2,15,TRBD1,TRBJ2-7,CASSSNPGQGYEQYF
TRBV29-1,16,TRBD2,TRBJ2-5,CSVAATSGGPGETQYF
TRBV30,14,TRBD1,TRBJ1-5,CAWQATGGHQPQHF
TRBV11-1,14,TRBD2,TRBJ2-5,CASSLLLAEETQYF
TRBV6-5,12,-,TRBJ2-3,CASSSPGDTQYF
TRBV5-6,12,TRBD2,TRBJ2-1,CASRPLAGVPFF
TRBV7-9,16,TRBD2,TRBJ2-5,CASSLDSGGDLVTQYF
TRBV5-4,15,-,TRBJ1-6,CASSLRGIAFSPLHF
TRBV20-1,11,TRBD1,TRBJ1-1,CSGLQGTEAFF
TRBV5-1,15,-,TRBJ2-3,CASSLGSLSTDTQYF
TRBV4-1,15,-,TRBJ2-7,CASSFDLAPLYEQYF